These 30 T cell receptor beta chains came from one sample sequenced in a study of CD8 T cells in ankylosing spondylitis. One entry per CDR3 protein, called by TCRdb with MiXCR from the 5' RACE reads. The sample lists about 130,000 distinct CDR3 sequences; about 7% were seen once. The sequencing sample was made of blood, either unsorted or a sorted T cell fraction (not recorded which). The receptors stem from a female donor with ankylosing spondylitis or in good health (not recorded which).

This clonotype came up many times. The J gene is TRBJ2-3, the V gene TRBV28; 8 nucleotides match TRBD2. This CDR3 region has 15 residues. Germline CDR1 is MDHEN and CDR2 is SYDVKM. Trimming removed 3 bases from V and 1 base from J; junction bases left unmatched: 3. The DNA for the CDR3 is TGTGCCAGCAGTTTTGCGGGGGGCCGCACAGATACGCAGTATTTT. Its protein is CASSFAGGRTDTQYF.

The chain recombines TRBV7-6 with TRBJ1-4; D unresolved. The CDR3 is 14 residues long. Germline CDR1 and CDR2: SGHVS and FNYEAQ. Trimming pared 1 base from V and 8 bases from J, leaving 11 bases between. Written as DNA, the CDR3 is TGTGCCAGCAGCTTAGGTCCCTATGAGGAAAAACTGTTTTTT. Translating it yields CASSLGPYEEKLFF.

This clonotype appeared a single time. This chain uses TRBV9 with TRBJ1-1, with 9 bases identical to TRBD1. With V trimmed by 4 bases and J by 4 bases, 11 bases remained unmatched. The CDR3 extends over 16 amino acids. CDR1 and CDR2 (germline): SGDLS, YYNGEE. CDR3 sequence (DNA): TGTGCCAGCAGCCCCAGTCCCGGGACAGGGAGCACTGAAGCTTTCTTT. It specifies CASSPSPGTGSTEAFF. The whole variable domain, remainder taken from reference TRBV9 and TRBJ1-1, is DSGVTQTPKHLITATGQRVTLRCSPRSGDLSVYWYQQSLDQGLQFLIQYYNGEERAKGNILERFSAQQFPDLHSELNLSSLELGDSALYFCASSPSPGTGSTEAFFGQGTRLTVV.

This clonotype appeared many times. J is TRBJ2-3 and V is TRBV2; D is uncertain. The CDR3 runs to 11 residues. V was trimmed by 5 bases and J by 4 bases, leaving 4 bases between them. CDR1 SNHLY and CDR2 FYNNEI come from the germline V gene. The CDR3 DNA reads as TGTGCCAGCAGTCGTTCAGATACGCAGTATTTT. This gives the protein CASSRSDTQYF.

In this sample, this clonotype turned up many times. This chain uses TRBV6-1 with TRBJ2-3; 11 nucleotides line up with TRBD2. Trimming removed 8 bases from V and 7 bases from J; junction bases left unmatched: 14. The CDR3 contains 16 residues. Germline values: CDR1 MNHNS, CDR2 SASEGT. The CDR3 region has the DNA TGTGCCAGCCGCCGTGGAGTAGCGGGGGGGCAATATACGCAGTATTTT. This codes for CASRRGVAGGQYTQYF.

The sample holds many counts of this clonotype. The chain employs TRBV28 and TRBJ2-3; the D gene is possibly TRBD2 (5 bases). CDR1 and CDR2 from the germline V gene are MDHEN and SYDVKM. This CDR3 has 17 residues. V lost 6 bases and J lost 0, with 19 bases in between. The CDR3 loop is CASRTQFQRPSTDTQYF. The CDR3 region has the DNA TGTGCCAGCAGAACCCAGTTTCAGCGGCCTAGCACAGATACGCAGTATTTT.

This clonotype has at least ten counts. The chain recombines TRBV27 with TRBJ1-4, with D tentatively TRBD1 (6 bases). Trimming left V 8 bases short and J 5 bases short, with 15 bases between. The CDR3 spans 14 residues. CDR1 and CDR2 from the germline V gene are MNHEY and SMNVEV (reference sequence). CDR3 bases: TGTGCCAGCGGACCACGGGGGCGGAATGAAAAACTGTTTTTT. Residues: CASGPRGRNEKLFF.

In its sample, this clonotype was seen many times. V gene TRBV6-5 combines with J gene TRBJ2-2; 7 nucleotides match TRBD2. CDR3 length: 17 amino acids. The V segment lost 3 bases and the J segment 4 bases; nucleotides outside the gene matches: 11. Germline V CDR1 and CDR2: MNHEY, SVGAGI. In DNA, the CDR3 is TGTGCCAGCAGTTATAGAGCCGGGACTACTAGCACCGGGGAGCTGTTTTTT. Its translation is CASSYRAGTTSTGELFF.

About this clonotype: This may be a read error, as it is one base from a much larger clone. V is TRBV29-1 and J is TRBJ1-2, with D possibly TRBD1 on 5 matching bases. V gave up 1 base and J gave up 1 base, with 19 bases separating them. The germline V gene encodes CDR1 SQVTM and CDR2 ANQGSEA. The CDR3 totals 17 residues. The CDR3: CSVEGRGRAGGNYGYTF. In nucleotides, the CDR3 is TGCAGCGTTGAAGGAAGGGGCAGGGCCGGCGGTAACTATGGCTACACCTTC.

This clonotype occurred many times. The rearrangement links TRBV20-1 to TRBJ2-3; D assignment may be TRBD1 or TRBD2 (5 bases each). V gave up 5 bases and J gave up 0 bases, with 15 bases separating them. Germline V gives CDR1 DFQATT, CDR2 SNEGSKA (reference sequence). The CDR3 runs to 15 residues. Here the CDR3 reads CSASGTHTSTDTQYF. CDR3 nucleotide sequence: TGCAGTGCTTCCGGGACCCACACTAGCACAGATACGCAGTATTTT.

The chain employs TRBV5-5 and TRBJ2-1; 8 positions match TRBD2. Germline trimming cut 1 base from V and 8 bases from J; bases unmatched to any gene: 5. The germline V gene encodes CDR1 SGHKS and CDR2 YYEKEE (reference sequence). The CDR3 covers 14 residues. The CDR3 protein is CASSLRGGLDEQFF. The CDR3 DNA is TGTGCCAGCAGCTTGCGGGGGGGTCTCGATGAGCAGTTCTTC.

The sample holds many counts of this clonotype. The rearrangement uses TRBV3-1 and TRBJ2-7; weak D call: TRBD2 (7 bases). The CDR3 sequence is 16 residues long. V was pared by 1 base and J by 3 bases, with 16 bases between. CDR1 is LGHDT, CDR2 YNNKEL, per germline (reference sequence). The DNA of the CDR3 is TGTGCCAGCAGCCAAGTAGAGGGGGGGGCTGTCTACGAGCAGTACTTC. Residues: CASSQVEGGAVYEQYF.

Ten or more counts support this clonotype. The genes are TRBV4-2 and TRBJ2-3, with TRBD2 matching over 13 bases. Germline V gene lookup returns CDR1 LGHNA and CDR2 YNFKEQ. The CDR3 spans 17 residues. Trimming removed 4 bases from V and 1 base from J; junction bases left unmatched: 5. CDR3 loop: CASSLTGLAGGTDTQYF. The CDR3 nucleotides read TGTGCCAGCAGCCTAACTGGACTAGCGGGGGGCACAGATACGCAGTATTTT.

In the case of this clonotype: A read error may explain this, as a much larger clone is one base away. The chain has TRBV5-1 and TRBJ2-7; D unresolved. Per the germline V gene, CDR1 is SGHRS and CDR2 is YFSETQ. The CDR3 contains 14 residues. The chain's CDR3 is CASSLGPSSSEQYF. The CDR3, as DNA: TGCGCCAGCAGCTTGGGTCCAAGCTCCTCCGAGCAGTACTTC.

This clonotype has at least ten counts. The chain links TRBV5-1 to TRBJ2-7, with D hard to call. V lost 2 bases, J lost 6 bases, and 9 bases lay in between. Germline CDR1 SGHRS, CDR2 YFSETQ. This CDR3 is 12 amino acids long. The CDR3 region is CASSLKWGEQYF. CDR3 in DNA: TGCGCCAGCAGCTTAAAGTGGGGCGAGCAGTACTTC.

This clonotype appeared many times. This chain connects TRBV29-1 to TRBJ1-2; no clear D gene. Trimming cost V 4 bases and J 3 bases, with 12 bases left between them. Germline V CDR1 and CDR2: SQVTM, ANQGSEA. CDR3 length: 13 residues. The CDR3 sequence: CSVVRFVDYGYTF. The CDR3 DNA reads as TGCAGCGTTGTACGGTTTGTGGACTATGGCTACACCTTC. Supplemented by reference TRBV29-1 and TRBJ1-2, the full variable domain reads SAVISQKPSRDICQRGTSLTIQCQVDSQVTMMFWYRQQPGQSLTLIATANQGSEATYESGFVIDKFPISRPNLTFSTLTVSNMSPEDSSIYLCSVVRFVDYGYTFGSGTRLTVV.

This clonotype came up many times. The rearrangement joins TRBV9 to TRBJ2-1, with D possibly matching TRBD2 (6 bases). The CDR3 is 14 residues long. Between the trimmed V and J ends, which lost 0 bases and 8 bases, there was a span of 12 bases. CDR1 is SGDLS, CDR2 YYNGEE, per germline. The CDR3 DNA follows: TGTGCCAGCAGCGTAGTTGGAGGGATGGATGAGCAGTTCTTC. It yields the protein CASSVVGGMDEQFF.

This clonotype was recorded at least ten times. The CDR3 DNA sequence: TGTGCCAGCAGTCTTCGGACCCCAGAGGATACGCAGTATTTT. It codes for CASSLRTPEDTQYF. The chain has TRBV27 and TRBJ2-3, with D unclear. The CDR3 contains 14 residues. Trimming shortened V by 5 bases and J by 6 bases, and 15 bases separated the two germline ends. Germline lookup yields CDR1 MNHEY and CDR2 SMNVEV (reference sequence).

This clonotype was seen repeatedly, ten times or more. A junction end diverges from the germline sequence, so it may reflect a read error. The chain couples TRBV10-3 to TRBJ1-2, with D uncertain. CDR3 length: 13 residues. CDR1 and CDR2 from the germline V gene are ENHRY and SYGVKD. The CDR3 loop is CVISESEVAGYTF. Written as DNA, the CDR3 is TGTGTCATCAGTGAGTCGGAGGTTGCTGGCTACACCTTC.

The table lists this clonotype with many counts. V usage is TRBV29-1 and J usage is TRBJ2-3, with D tentatively TRBD1 (5 bases). The CDR3 runs to 15 residues. V gave up 1 base and J gave up 2 bases, with 13 bases separating them. CDR1 and CDR2 from the germline V gene are SQVTM and ANQGSEA. The CDR3 loop is CSVEGGKGITDTQYF. CDR3 in DNA: TGCAGCGTTGAAGGCGGAAAGGGGATCACAGATACGCAGTATTTT.

There are many counts of this clonotype. This chain uses TRBV6-1 with TRBJ2-3; D might be TRBD1 (6 bases). The CDR3 extends over 14 amino acids. V was shortened by 6 bases and J by 8 bases, with 18 bases between the two germline ends. CDR1 is MNHNS, CDR2 SASEGT, per germline. The CDR3 sequence: CASSLDRSRSTQYF. Here the CDR3 DNA reads TGTGCCAGCAGCCTTGACAGGTCACGGAGTACGCAGTATTTT.

This clonotype was seen repeatedly, ten times or more. The chain links TRBV12-3 or TRBV12-4 to TRBJ2-5, with no clear D. This CDR3 is 17 amino acids long. V was clipped by 5 bases and J by 3 bases, with 22 bases between them. For the CDR3, the DNA is TGTGCCAGCAGTCCCCCGGTGGGGATTCTCCAAGAAGAGACCCAGTACTTC. Amino acids: CASSPPVGILQEETQYF.

There are many counts of this clonotype. J is TRBJ2-5 and V is TRBV5-1, with TRBD2 identical over 8 bases. Trimming cost V 4 bases and J 4 bases; bases outside gene matches: 6. CDR1 and CDR2 (germline): SGHRS, YFSETQ. The CDR3 sequence is 14 residues long. Here the CDR3 reads CASSRGTSGETQYF. CDR3 DNA: TGCGCCAGCAGCAGAGGGACTAGTGGAGAGACCCAGTACTTC.

This clonotype has ten or more counts. The chain is built from TRBV5-1 and TRBJ2-1; 8 bases line up with TRBD1. The trim removed 4 bases at V and 0 bases at J, leaving 3 bases unmatched. The CDR3 totals 15 residues. Germline V gene data show CDR1 as SGHRS and CDR2 as YFSETQ. CDR3: CASSRDRSSYNEQFF. The CDR3 DNA is TGCGCCAGCAGCCGGGACAGGAGCTCCTACAATGAGCAGTTCTTC.

This chain uses TRBV20-1 with TRBJ2-7; 12 positions match TRBD2. Trimming removed 5 bases from V and 1 base from J; junction bases left unmatched: 6. The V gene's germline CDR1 is DFQATT and CDR2 SNEGSKA (reference sequence). This CDR3 contains 15 residues. This CDR3 reads CSAFKTSGGSYEQYF. The CDR3 DNA reads TGCAGTGCTTTCAAGACTAGCGGGGGATCCTACGAGCAGTACTTC.

This clonotype was detected many times. The genes are TRBV5-1 and TRBJ1-1; no clear D gene. The CDR3 covers 16 residues. Per the germline V gene, CDR1 is SGHRS and CDR2 is YFSETQ. V was trimmed by 0 bases and J by 4 bases, leaving 16 bases between them. The CDR3 reads CASSLGDAGPGTEAFF. The CDR3 DNA sequence: TGCGCCAGCAGCTTGGGTGATGCGGGTCCGGGCACTGAAGCTTTCTTT.

This clonotype came up a few times. The genes are TRBV30 and TRBJ2-7; D ambiguous. With 5 bases removed from V and 12 bases from J, the gap between germline ends came to 17 bases. CDR1 and CDR2 (germline): GTSNPN, SVGIG (reference sequence). The CDR3 totals 11 residues. Written as DNA, the CDR3 is TGTGCCTGGTCCCTGGCCGTTGATCGGTACTTC. It translates to CAWSLAVDRYF.

The chain is built from TRBV7-2 and TRBJ2-4; either TRBD1 or TRBD2 may supply D (5 bases each). The CDR3 is 14 residues long. Deletions cut 3 bases from V and 8 bases from J, with 14 bases between. From germline, CDR1 is SGHTA and CDR2 FQGNSA. The CDR3 bases are TGTGCCAGCAGCTTCCAGGCACAGGAGGACATTCAGTACTTC. Its protein is CASSFQAQEDIQYF.

This clonotype was seen repeatedly, ten times or more. The V call is TRBV9, the J call TRBJ1-1; D is ambiguous. Germline-derived CDR1 and CDR2 are SGDLS and YYNGEE. The CDR3 consists of 14 residues. The V gene lost 0 bases and the J gene lost 0 bases, with 6 bases spanning the gap. The CDR3 loop reads CASSVVDMNTEAFF. In nucleotides, the CDR3 is TGTGCCAGCAGCGTAGTAGATATGAACACTGAAGCTTTCTTT.

The gene calls are TRBV3-1 and TRBJ1-4; no clear D. This CDR3 is 16 amino acids long. Germline CDR1 and CDR2: LGHDT and YNNKEL (reference sequence). Deletions cut 0 bases from V and 4 bases from J, with 12 bases between. DNA for the CDR3: TGTGCCAGCAGCCAAGATTTAAGGTCGGTTAATGAAAAACTGTTTTTT. It translates to CASSQDLRSVNEKLFF.